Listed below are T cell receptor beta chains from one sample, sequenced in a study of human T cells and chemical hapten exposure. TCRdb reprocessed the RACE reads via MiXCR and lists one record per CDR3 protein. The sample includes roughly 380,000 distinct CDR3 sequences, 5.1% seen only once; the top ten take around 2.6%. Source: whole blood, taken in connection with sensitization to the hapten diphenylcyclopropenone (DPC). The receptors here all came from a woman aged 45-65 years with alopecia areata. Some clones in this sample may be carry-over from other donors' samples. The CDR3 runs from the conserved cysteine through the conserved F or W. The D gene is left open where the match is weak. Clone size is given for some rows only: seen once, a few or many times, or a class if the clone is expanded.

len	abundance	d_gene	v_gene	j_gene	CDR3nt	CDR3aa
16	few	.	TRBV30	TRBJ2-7	TGTGCCTGGAGTCTCCCAAGCGCGGGCCATTCCTACGAGCAGTACTTC	CAWSLPSAGHSYEQYF
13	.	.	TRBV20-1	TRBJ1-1	TGCAGTGCTTCACAGGGCCGGGGCACTGAAGCTTTCTTT	CSASQGRGTEAFF
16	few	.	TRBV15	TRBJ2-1	TGTGCCACCAGCAGAGAACGCTGGGAACCCTACAATGAGCAGTTCTTC	CATSRERWEPYNEQFF
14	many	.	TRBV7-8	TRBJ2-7	TGTGCCAGCAGGCCCCGGGGCAGCTCCTACGAGCAGTACTTC	CASRPRGSSYEQYF
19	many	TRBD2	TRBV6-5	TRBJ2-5	TGTGCCAGCAGTTACTCCTTGGCCGATGTAGCGGGGGGGCCAGAGACCCAGTACTTC	CASSYSLADVAGGPETQYF
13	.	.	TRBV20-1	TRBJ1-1	TGCAGTGCTAGTGGGGGCAGGAACACTGAAGCTTTCTTT	CSASGGRNTEAFF
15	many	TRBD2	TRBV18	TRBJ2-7	TGTGCCAGCTCACTTGGACTAGCGGGAGACCGTGAGCAGTACTTC	CASSLGLAGDREQYF
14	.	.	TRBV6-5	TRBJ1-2	TGTGCCAGCAGTTCCACCTGGACTAACTATGGCTACACCTTC	CASSSTWTNYGYTF
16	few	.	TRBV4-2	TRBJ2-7	TGTGCCAGCAGCCAAAGGCTCCCAGAATCCTTTGACGAGCAGTACTTC	CASSQRLPESFDEQYF
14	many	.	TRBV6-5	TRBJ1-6	TGTGCCAGCAGTTACGGGGTAATGGAGTCACCCCTCCACTTT	CASSYGVMESPLHF
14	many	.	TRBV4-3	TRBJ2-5	TGCGCCAGCAGCCAAGATCCGTCAGGCGAGACCCAGTACTTC	CASSQDPSGETQYF
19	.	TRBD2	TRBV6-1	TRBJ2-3	TGTGCCAGCAGTGAAAGCCCGGGACTAGCGGGGACCAGCACAGATACGCAGTATTTT	CASSESPGLAGTSTDTQYF
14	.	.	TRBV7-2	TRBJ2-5	TGTGCCAGCAGCAGAACCCGGGACGGAGGGCCCCAGTACTTC	CASSRTRDGGPQYF